These 24 T cell receptor beta chains came from one sample sequenced in a study of T cell repertoires in cytomegalovirus infection. Each CDR3 protein is one row after TCRdb ran MiXCR on the reads. Of over 100,000 distinct CDR3 sequences in the sample, roughly a tenth were seen once. Their specific antigens are unknown. The sample consisted of PBMCs, sequenced either directly or after in vitro stimulation (not recorded which). Every receptor here comes from a human donor in good health (CMV status not recorded). Some clones in this sample may be carry-over from other donors' samples.

The genes are TRBV6-5 and TRBJ2-4, with D perhaps matching TRBD1 (6 bases). The CDR3 has 13 residues. Trimming pared 6 bases from V and 4 bases from J, leaving 10 bases between. CDR1 MNHEY and CDR2 SVGAGI come from the germline V gene. The CDR3 reads CASRQGWKNIQYF. The CDR3 bases are TGTGCCAGCAGACAGGGTTGGAAAAACATTCAGTACTTC.

This sequence joins TRBV2 and TRBJ1-6, with 8 bases matching TRBD1. The CDR3 length is 17 residues. The trim removed 8 bases at V and 6 bases at J, leaving 15 bases unmatched. CDR1 and CDR2 from the germline V gene are SNHLY and FYNNEI. The CDR3 reads CASQDRVESLGNSPLHF. CDR3 coding DNA: TGTGCCAGCCAGGACAGGGTAGAGTCATTGGGTAATTCACCCCTCCACTTT.

This clonotype was observed many times. The V and J genes are TRBV5-5 and TRBJ1-4; 7 bases agree with TRBD1. V lost 4 bases, J lost 8 bases, and 2 bases stayed unmatched. CDR3 size: 12 residues. Germline CDR1 reads SGHKS; CDR2 reads YYEKEE (reference sequence). CDR3 in amino acids: CASSARGEKLFF. CDR3 sequence (DNA): TGTGCCAGCAGCGCCAGGGGGGAAAAACTGTTTTTT.

This clonotype appeared a few times. This rearrangement joins TRBV11-2 to TRBJ2-3; 7 positions agree with TRBD2. After removal of 5 bases from V and 7 bases from J, the junction contained 15 bases not matched to a gene. This CDR3 spans 16 amino acids. Germline V gives CDR1 SGHAT, CDR2 FQNNGV. The CDR3 coding sequence is TGTGCCAGCAGCCCCTCCCTTACGGGAGGAAGAAATACGCAGTATTTT. Its protein product is CASSPSLTGGRNTQYF.

DNA for the CDR3: TGTGCCAGCACTCCGGGACAGGGCGCGGAGAAACTGTTTTTT. Protein: CASTPGQGAEKLFF. This chain connects TRBV12-3 or TRBV12-4 to TRBJ1-4; 9 nucleotides line up with TRBD1. V shed 7 bases, J shed 11 bases, and the junction held 11 bases outside the gene matches. This CDR3 region has 14 residues.

This clonotype was detected many times. The gene calls are TRBV7-2 and TRBJ2-6; TRBD1 might be the D (5 bases). V lost 3 bases and J 1 base, leaving 16 bases between the germline ends. Germline values: CDR1 SGHTA, CDR2 FQGNSA. This CDR3 is built from 18 residues. The CDR3 reads CASSFGAGMVSGANVLTF. The CDR3 bases are TGTGCCAGCAGCTTTGGGGCAGGGATGGTTTCTGGGGCCAACGTCCTGACTTTC.

The gene calls are TRBV6-2 or TRBV6-3 and TRBJ2-1; a possible D gene is TRBD2 (6 bases). CDR1 and CDR2 (germline): MNHEY, SVGEGT. The length of the CDR3 is 12 residues. The ends were cut back, 5 bases at V and 6 bases at J, with 8 bases in the middle. The CDR3 loop is CASSPTSNEQFF. The CDR3 DNA reads TGTGCCAGCAGTCCGACTAGCAATGAGCAGTTCTTC.

This clonotype was counted at least ten times. Here the CDR3 DNA reads TGTGCCAGCAGCTCAGGACAGGGATTTAACACCGGGGAGCTGTTTTTT. Its translation: CASSSGQGFNTGELFF. The rearrangement uses TRBV7-9 and TRBJ2-2; 8 nucleotides agree with TRBD1. Trimming removed 4 bases from V and 2 bases from J; junction bases left unmatched: 6. The CDR3 runs to 16 residues. The germline CDR1 and CDR2 sequences are SEHNR and FQNEAQ (reference sequence).

This clonotype was found once. Since a much larger clone is just one base distant, this may be a read error. The DNA for the CDR3 is TGTGCCAGCAGCTTGGATTTCTCGGCGGGAGGGTCGAATACGCAGTATTTT. This codes for CASSLDFSAGGSNTQYF. V is TRBV7-2 and J is TRBJ2-3, with 9 nucleotides matching TRBD2. CDR3 size: 17 residues. From germline, CDR1 is SGHTA and CDR2 FQGNSA. After removal of 3 bases from V and 7 bases from J, the junction contained 14 bases not matched to a gene.

This clonotype was observed many times. The rearrangement joins TRBV7-2 to TRBJ2-7, with 11 bases aligning to TRBD2. Germline lookup yields CDR1 SGHTA and CDR2 FQGNSA. This CDR3 is built from 14 residues. V trimming: 4 bases; J trimming: 5 bases; junction bases outside the gene matches: 4. The DNA for the CDR3 is TGTGCCAGCAGCTGGACTAGCGGGTTCCACGAGCAGTACTTC. Encoded protein: CASSWTSGFHEQYF. Using reference TRBV7-2 and TRBJ2-7 for the parts outside the CDR3, the full variable domain is GAGVSQSPSNKVTEKGKDVELRCDPISGHTALYWYRQSLGQGLEFLIYFQGNSAPDKSGLPSDRFSAERTGGSVSTLTIQRTQQEDSAVYLCASSWTSGFHEQYFGPGTRLTVT.

This clonotype was detected many times. The chain joins TRBV7-9 to TRBJ2-1; D gene uncertain. CDR3 length: 11 residues. The V gene lost 5 bases and the J gene lost 12 bases, with 11 bases spanning the gap. Germline V gene lookup returns CDR1 SEHNR and CDR2 FQNEAQ (reference sequence). In DNA form, the CDR3 reads TGTGCCAGCAGCCCCGAGTTAGTGCAGTTCTTC. It encodes CASSPELVQFF.

This clonotype was observed a few times. The V call is TRBV27, the J call TRBJ1-2; TRBD1 agrees at 10 bases. The CDR3 contains 15 residues. The junction had 6 bases not matched to a gene; V was cut back by 5 bases and J by 3 bases. The germline CDR1 and CDR2 sequences are MNHEY and SMNVEV (reference sequence). The chain's CDR3 is CASSQGQGFYYGYTF. The DNA of the CDR3 is TGTGCCAGCAGTCAGGGACAGGGGTTCTACTATGGCTACACCTTC.

This clonotype turned up a few times. The chain employs TRBV5-1 and TRBJ2-3; 8 nucleotides align to TRBD2. This CDR3 has 14 residues. Losses at the gene ends were 2 bases for V and 5 bases for J; bases not matched to a gene: 4. Germline loops: CDR1 SGHRS, CDR2 YFSETQ. CDR3 bases: TGCGCCAGCAGCTTACGGGAGGGCGGAGATACGCAGTATTTT. Its translation: CASSLREGGDTQYF.

The chain has TRBV5-5 and TRBJ1-5, with D possibly being TRBD1 (5 bases). Per the germline V gene, CDR1 is SGHKS and CDR2 is YYEKEE (reference sequence). V lost 2 bases to trimming and J lost 6 bases, with 12 bases between them. This CDR3 comprises 14 residues. The CDR3 is CASSFYTGSQPQHF. DNA of the CDR3: TGTGCCAGCAGCTTTTATACAGGCTCTCAGCCCCAGCATTTT.

About this clonotype: A single base separates this from a much larger clone, so it may be a read error. The rearrangement joins TRBV7-9 to TRBJ1-1, with D maybe TRBD1 (6 bases). Germline V gene lookup returns CDR1 SEHNR and CDR2 FQNEAQ (reference sequence). The CDR3 has 17 amino acids. In DNA, the CDR3 is TGTGTCAGCAGCTTAGGGTCCGGGACACACATGAACACTGAAGCTTTCTTT. Translating it yields CVSSLGSGTHMNTEAFF.

Ten or more counts support this clonotype. The CDR3 sequence is CASSLELGRTYNEQFF. The CDR3 DNA reads TGTGCCAGCAGCTTAGAGCTTGGTCGTACCTACAATGAGCAGTTCTTC. This chain connects TRBV11-2 to TRBJ2-1, with D hard to call. This CDR3 spans 16 amino acids. Trimming left V 0 bases short and J 2 bases short, with 11 bases between. CDR1 and CDR2 (germline): SGHAT, FQNNGV.

In its sample, this clonotype was seen many times. The chain links TRBV6-1 to TRBJ2-1; 12 nucleotides agree with TRBD2. The J segment lost 9 bases and the V segment lost 5 bases, leaving 11 bases of the junction unmatched. Germline V gives CDR1 MNHNS, CDR2 SASEGT. This CDR3 spans 16 amino acids. The CDR3 DNA sequence: TGTGCCAGCAGTCCCCGTCCTAGCGGGAGGGCCTCTGAGCAGTTCTTC. Translation gives CASSPRPSGRASEQFF.

This rearrangement joins TRBV7-9 to TRBJ1-2, with 8 positions matching TRBD1. After removal of 5 bases from V and 0 bases from J, the junction contained 5 bases not matched to a gene. This CDR3 has 15 residues. Germline V gene sequence: CDR1 SEHNR, CDR2 FQNEAQ (reference sequence). In nucleotides, the CDR3 is TGTGCCAGCAGCACCGACAGGGGAGCTAACTATGGCTACACCTTC. This translates into CASSTDRGANYGYTF.

The CDR3 sequence: CASSQEQAGLSSYEQYF. CDR3 bases: TGCGCCAGCAGCCAAGAGCAGGCTGGACTAAGCTCCTACGAGCAGTACTTC. V and J are TRBV4-1 and TRBJ2-7; weak D call: TRBD2 (6 bases). Trimming took off 0 bases at V and 0 bases at J, with 15 bases between the two ends. The CDR3 loop spans 17 amino acids. Germline CDR1 reads MGHRA; CDR2 reads YSYEKL.

This clonotype was counted at least ten times. The rearrangement uses TRBV7-8 and TRBJ1-1; D is perhaps TRBD1 (5 bases). This CDR3 region has 13 residues. V lost 9 bases and J lost 5, with 16 bases in between. Looked up from germline, CDR1 is SGHVS and CDR2 is FQNEAQ. The CDR3 DNA reads TGTGCCAGTGGGACCGGGCCACGGACTGAAGCTTTCTTT. Its protein product is CASGTGPRTEAFF. Looking up the rest from reference TRBV7-8 and TRBJ1-1 gives the full variable domain: GAGVSQSPRYKVAKRGQDVALRCDPISGHVSLFWYQQALGQGPEFLTYFQNEAQLDKSGLPSDRFFAERPEGSVSTLKIQRTQQEDSAVYLCASGTGPRTEAFFGQGTRLTVV.

The rearrangement joins TRBV6-2 or TRBV6-3 to TRBJ2-1; TRBD1 matches 11 bases. J was trimmed by 3 bases and V by 5 bases; bases with no gene match: 15. CDR3 size: 19 residues. Germline CDR1 and CDR2: MNHEY and SVGEGT. CDR3 DNA: TGTGCCAGCAGTGGGGACAGGGGGTCCACCAACTCGGGCTACAATGAGCAGTTCTTC. Protein: CASSGDRGSTNSGYNEQFF.

The rearrangement joins TRBV11-3 to TRBJ1-4; TRBD1 is a possible D gene (5 bases). The V end was cut by 1 base, the J end by 8 bases, with 14 bases between. This CDR3 has 15 residues. CDR1 is SGHNT, CDR2 YENEEA, per germline. The CDR3 loop reads CASSLAGGAGEKLFF. In DNA form, the CDR3 reads TGTGCCAGCAGCTTAGCCGGAGGGGCTGGGGAAAAACTGTTTTTT. Using reference TRBV11-3 and TRBJ1-4 for the parts outside the CDR3, the full variable domain is EAGVVQSPRYKIIEKKQPVAFWCNPISGHNTLYWYLQNLGQGPELLIRYENEEAVDDSQLPKDRFSAERLKGVDSTLKIQPAELGDSAVYLCASSLAGGAGEKLFFGSGTQLSVL.

This clonotype was seen only a few times. The chain uses TRBV5-1 and TRBJ2-1; 12 bases align to TRBD2. Germline values: CDR1 SGHRS, CDR2 YFSETQ. This CDR3 contains 15 residues. Trimming removed 7 bases from V and 5 bases from J; junction bases left unmatched: 7. The CDR3 DNA follows: TGCGCCAGCGAAAGGCTAGCGGGAGGGAACAATGAGCAGTTCTTC. This gives the protein CASERLAGGNNEQFF.

To note about this clonotype: The junction and the germline gene differ at one end; a read error may be behind it. The chain links TRBV4-3 to TRBJ1-4; no reliable D call. This CDR3 is built from 15 residues. CDR1 and CDR2 from the germline V gene are LGHNA and YSLEER. CDR3 sequence: CASSQDFSGREKLLF. The DNA of the CDR3 is TGCGCCAGCAGCCAAGATTTCAGTGGGCGTGAAAAACTGTTGTTT.